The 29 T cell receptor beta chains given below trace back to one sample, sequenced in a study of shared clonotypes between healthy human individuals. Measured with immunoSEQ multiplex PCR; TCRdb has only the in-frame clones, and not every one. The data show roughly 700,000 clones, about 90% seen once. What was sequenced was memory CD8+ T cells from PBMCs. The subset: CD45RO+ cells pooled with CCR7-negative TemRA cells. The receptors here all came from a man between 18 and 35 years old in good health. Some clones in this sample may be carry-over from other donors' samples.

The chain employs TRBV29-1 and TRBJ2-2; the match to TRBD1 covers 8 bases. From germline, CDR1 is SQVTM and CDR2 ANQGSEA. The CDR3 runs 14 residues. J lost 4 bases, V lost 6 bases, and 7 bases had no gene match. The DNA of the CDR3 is TGCAGCGTGGCCGACAGGGGACCCACCGGGGAGCTGTTTTTT. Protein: CSVADRGPTGELFF.

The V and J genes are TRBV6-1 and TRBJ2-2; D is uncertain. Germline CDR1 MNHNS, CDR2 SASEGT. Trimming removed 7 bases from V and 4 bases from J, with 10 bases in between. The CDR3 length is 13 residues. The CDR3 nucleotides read TGTGCCAGCACCAGCTATGGCACCGGGGAGCTGTTTTTT. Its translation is CASTSYGTGELFF.

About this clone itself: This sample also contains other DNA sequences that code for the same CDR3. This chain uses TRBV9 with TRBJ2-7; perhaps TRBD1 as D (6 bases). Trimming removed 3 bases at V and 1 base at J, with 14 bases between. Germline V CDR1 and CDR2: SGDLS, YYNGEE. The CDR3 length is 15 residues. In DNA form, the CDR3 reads TGTGCCAGCAGCGGGGGGCTAGCAGATTCCTACGAGCAGTACTTC. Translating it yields CASSGGLADSYEQYF.

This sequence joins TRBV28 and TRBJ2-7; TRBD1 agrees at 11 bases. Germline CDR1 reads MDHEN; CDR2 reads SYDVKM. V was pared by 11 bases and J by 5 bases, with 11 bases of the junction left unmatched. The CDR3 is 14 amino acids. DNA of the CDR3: TGTGCCGGAGGGACAGGGGGATTCCTAGACGAGCAGTACTTC. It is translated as CAGGTGGFLDEQYF.

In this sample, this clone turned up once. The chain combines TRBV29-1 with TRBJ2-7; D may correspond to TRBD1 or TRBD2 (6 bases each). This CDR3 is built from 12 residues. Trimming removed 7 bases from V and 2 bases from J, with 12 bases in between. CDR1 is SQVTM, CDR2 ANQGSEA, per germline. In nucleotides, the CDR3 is TGCAGCGGCCGGGGGCTTACCTACGAGCAGTACTTC. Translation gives CSGRGLTYEQYF.

The CDR3 bases are TGTGCCAGCAGTTTCCCCAGGGGTAACGCTGGAAACACCATATATTTT. It yields the protein CASSFPRGNAGNTIYF. This chain joins TRBV28 and TRBJ1-3, with TRBD1 as a possible D gene (6 bases). CDR1 is MDHEN, CDR2 SYDVKM, per germline. The V gene lost 3 bases and the J gene lost 2 bases, with 14 bases spanning the gap. The CDR3 has 16 amino acids.

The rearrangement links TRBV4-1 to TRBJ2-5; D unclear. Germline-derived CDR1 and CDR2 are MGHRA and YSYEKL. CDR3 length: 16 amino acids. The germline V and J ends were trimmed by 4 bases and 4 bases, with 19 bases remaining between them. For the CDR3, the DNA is TGCGCCAGCAGCCCCCACCCCCCGCCGGCCCCAGAGACCCAGTACTTC. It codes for CASSPHPPPAPETQYF.

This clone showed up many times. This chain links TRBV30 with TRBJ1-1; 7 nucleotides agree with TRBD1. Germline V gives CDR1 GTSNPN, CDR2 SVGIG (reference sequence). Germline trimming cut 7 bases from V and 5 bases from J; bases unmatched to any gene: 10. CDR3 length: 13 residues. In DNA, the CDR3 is TGTGCCTCCGCAGGGGGGGAATGGACTGAAGCTTTCTTT. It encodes CASAGGEWTEAFF.

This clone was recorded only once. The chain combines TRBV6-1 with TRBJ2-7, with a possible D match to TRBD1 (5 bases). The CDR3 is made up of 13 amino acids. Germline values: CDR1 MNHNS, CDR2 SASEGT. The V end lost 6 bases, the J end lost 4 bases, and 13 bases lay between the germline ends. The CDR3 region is CASSQDSFYEQYF. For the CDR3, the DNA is TGTGCCAGCAGCCAAGACAGTTTTTACGAGCAGTACTTC.

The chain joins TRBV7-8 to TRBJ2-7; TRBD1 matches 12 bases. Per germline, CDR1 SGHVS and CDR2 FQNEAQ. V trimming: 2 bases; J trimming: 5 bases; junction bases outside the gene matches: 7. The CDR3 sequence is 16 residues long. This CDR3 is CASSLLPGQGADEQYF. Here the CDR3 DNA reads TGTGCCAGCAGCTTATTGCCGGGACAGGGGGCTGACGAGCAGTACTTC.

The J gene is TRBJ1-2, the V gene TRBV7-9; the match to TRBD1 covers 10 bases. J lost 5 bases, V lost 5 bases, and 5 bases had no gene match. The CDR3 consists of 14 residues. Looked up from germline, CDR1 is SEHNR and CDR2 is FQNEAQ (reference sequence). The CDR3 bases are TGTGCCAGCAGCCCGGACAGGGGGGCGTATGGCTACACCTTC. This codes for CASSPDRGAYGYTF.

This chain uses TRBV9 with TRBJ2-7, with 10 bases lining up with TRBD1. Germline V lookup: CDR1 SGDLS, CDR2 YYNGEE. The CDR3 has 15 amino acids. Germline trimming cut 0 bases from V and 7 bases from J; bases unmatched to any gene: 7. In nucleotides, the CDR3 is TGTGCCAGCAGCGTAGCGGGGACAGGGGCCTCAGAGCAGTACTTC. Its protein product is CASSVAGTGASEQYF. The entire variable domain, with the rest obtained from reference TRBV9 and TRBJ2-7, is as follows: DSGVTQTPKHLITATGQRVTLRCSPRSGDLSVYWYQQSLDQGLQFLIQYYNGEERAKGNILERFSAQQFPDLHSELNLSSLELGDSALYFCASSVAGTGASEQYFGPGTRLTVT.

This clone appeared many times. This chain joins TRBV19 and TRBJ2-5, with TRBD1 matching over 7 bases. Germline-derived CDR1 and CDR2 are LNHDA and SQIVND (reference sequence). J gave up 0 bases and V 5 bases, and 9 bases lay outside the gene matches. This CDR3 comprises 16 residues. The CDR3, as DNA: TGTGCCAGTAGTTCTCGGGACAGCTCGTACCAAGAGACCCAGTACTTC. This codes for CASSSRDSSYQETQYF.

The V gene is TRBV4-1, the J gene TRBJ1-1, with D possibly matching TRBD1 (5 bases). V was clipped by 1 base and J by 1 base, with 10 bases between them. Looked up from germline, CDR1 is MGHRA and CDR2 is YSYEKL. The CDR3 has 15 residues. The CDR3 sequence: CASSQVDQGNTEAFF. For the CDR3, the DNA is TGCGCCAGCAGCCAAGTAGACCAGGGGAACACTGAAGCTTTCTTT.

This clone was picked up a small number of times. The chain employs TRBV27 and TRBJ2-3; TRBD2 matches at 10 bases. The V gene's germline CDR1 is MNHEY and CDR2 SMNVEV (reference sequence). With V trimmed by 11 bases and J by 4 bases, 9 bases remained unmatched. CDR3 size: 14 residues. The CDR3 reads CASKASGSPDTQYF. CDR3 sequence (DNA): TGTGCCTCGAAGGCTAGCGGGAGCCCAGATACGCAGTATTTT.

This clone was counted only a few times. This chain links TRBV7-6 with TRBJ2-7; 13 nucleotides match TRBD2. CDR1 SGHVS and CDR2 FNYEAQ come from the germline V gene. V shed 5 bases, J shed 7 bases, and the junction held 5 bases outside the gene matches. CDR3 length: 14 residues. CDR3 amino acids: CASSPLAGGMEQYF. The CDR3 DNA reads TGTGCCAGCAGCCCACTAGCGGGAGGGATGGAGCAGTACTTC.

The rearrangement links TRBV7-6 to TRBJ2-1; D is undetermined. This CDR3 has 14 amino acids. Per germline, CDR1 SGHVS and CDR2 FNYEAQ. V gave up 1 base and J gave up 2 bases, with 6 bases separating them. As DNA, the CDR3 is TGTGCCAGCAGCTTAGACTCAGCCTACAATGAGCAGTTCTTC. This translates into CASSLDSAYNEQFF.

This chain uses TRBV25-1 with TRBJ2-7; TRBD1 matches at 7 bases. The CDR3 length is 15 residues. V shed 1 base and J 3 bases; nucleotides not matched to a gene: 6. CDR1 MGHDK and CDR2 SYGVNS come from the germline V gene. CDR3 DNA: TGTGCCAGCAGTGAATTGGTAGGGGGCGGCTACGAGCAGTACTTC. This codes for CASSELVGGGYEQYF.

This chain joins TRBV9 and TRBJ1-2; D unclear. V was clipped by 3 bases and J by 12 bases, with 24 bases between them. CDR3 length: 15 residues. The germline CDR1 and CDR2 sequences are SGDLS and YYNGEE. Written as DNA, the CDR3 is TGTGCCAGCAGCGCGGGCCGGGCGAGCGACCGGGTAGACACCTTC. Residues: CASSAGRASDRVDTF.

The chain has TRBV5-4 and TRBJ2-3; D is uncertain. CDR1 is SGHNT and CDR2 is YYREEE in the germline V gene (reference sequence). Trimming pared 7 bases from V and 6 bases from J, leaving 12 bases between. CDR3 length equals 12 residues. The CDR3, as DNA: TGTGCCAGCCTAGACGGAGCGGATACGCAGTATTTT. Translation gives CASLDGADTQYF.

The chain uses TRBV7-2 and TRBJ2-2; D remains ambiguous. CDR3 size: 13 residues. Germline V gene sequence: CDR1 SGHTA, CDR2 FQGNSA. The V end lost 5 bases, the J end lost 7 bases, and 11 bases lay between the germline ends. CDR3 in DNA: TGTGCCAGCAGCCCTCCTTGGGGCGGGGAGCTGTTTTTT. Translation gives CASSPPWGGELFF.

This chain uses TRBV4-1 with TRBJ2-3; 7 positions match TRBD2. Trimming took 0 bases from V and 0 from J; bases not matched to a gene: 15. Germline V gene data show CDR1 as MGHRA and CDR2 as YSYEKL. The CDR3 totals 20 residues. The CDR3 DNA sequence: TGCGCCAGCAGCCAAGATGGGGTGCTAGCGGCCCGAACAAGCACAGATACGCAGTATTTT. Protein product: CASSQDGVLAARTSTDTQYF.

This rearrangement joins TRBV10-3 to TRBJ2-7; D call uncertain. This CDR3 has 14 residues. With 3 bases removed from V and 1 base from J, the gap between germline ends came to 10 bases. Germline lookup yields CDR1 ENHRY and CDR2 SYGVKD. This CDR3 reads CAISDPQVSYEQYF. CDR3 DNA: TGTGCCATCAGTGACCCGCAGGTATCCTACGAGCAGTACTTC.

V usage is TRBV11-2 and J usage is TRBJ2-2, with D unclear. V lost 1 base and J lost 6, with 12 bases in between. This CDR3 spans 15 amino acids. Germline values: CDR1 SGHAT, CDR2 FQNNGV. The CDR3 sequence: CASSLAGSEAGELFF. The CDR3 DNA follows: TGTGCCAGCAGCTTAGCGGGTTCCGAGGCCGGGGAGCTGTTTTTT.

The CDR3 reads CASSQGQGEVNTIYF. The CDR3 DNA is TGCGCCAGCAGCCAAGGGCAGGGGGAGGTAAACACCATATATTTT. This chain uses TRBV4-1 with TRBJ1-3, with 7 bases lining up with TRBD1. After removal of 1 base from V and 6 bases from J, the junction contained 6 bases not matched to a gene. Germline CDR1 is MGHRA and CDR2 is YSYEKL. CDR3 size: 15 residues.

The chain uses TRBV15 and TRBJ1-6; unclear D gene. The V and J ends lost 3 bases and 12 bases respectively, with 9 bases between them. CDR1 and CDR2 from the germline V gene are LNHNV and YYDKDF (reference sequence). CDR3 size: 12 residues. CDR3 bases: TGTGCCACCAGCAGGTCCGGGTTACCCCTCCACTTT. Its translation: CATSRSGLPLHF.

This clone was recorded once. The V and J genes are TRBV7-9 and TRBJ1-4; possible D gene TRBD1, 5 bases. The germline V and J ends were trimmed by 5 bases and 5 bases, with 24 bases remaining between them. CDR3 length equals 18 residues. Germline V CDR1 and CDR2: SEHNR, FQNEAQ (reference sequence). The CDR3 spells CASSPDRSAGGGNEKLFF. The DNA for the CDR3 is TGTGCCAGCAGCCCCGACCGGAGTGCTGGGGGTGGGAATGAAAAACTGTTTTTT. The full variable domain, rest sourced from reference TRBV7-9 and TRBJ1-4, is DTGVSQNPRHKITKRGQNVTFRCDPISEHNRLYWYRQTLGQGPEFLTYFQNEAQLEKSRLLSDRFSAERPKGSFSTLEIQRTEQGDSAMYLCASSPDRSAGGGNEKLFFGSGTQLSVL.

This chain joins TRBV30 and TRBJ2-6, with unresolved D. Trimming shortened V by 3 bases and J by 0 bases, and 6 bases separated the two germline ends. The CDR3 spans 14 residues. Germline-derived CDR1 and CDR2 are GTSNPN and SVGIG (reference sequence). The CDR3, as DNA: TGTGCCTGGAGGATCCGCTCTGGGGCCAACGTCCTGACTTTC. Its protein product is CAWRIRSGANVLTF.

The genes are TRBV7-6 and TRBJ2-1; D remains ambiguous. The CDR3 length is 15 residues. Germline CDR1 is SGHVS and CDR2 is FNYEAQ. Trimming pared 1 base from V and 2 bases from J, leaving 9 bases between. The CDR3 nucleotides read TGTGCCAGCAGCTTAGTGGTAAGGCCCTACAATGAGCAGTTCTTC. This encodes CASSLVVRPYNEQFF.